The 27 T cell receptor beta chains in this list originate from one sample, sequenced in a study of Tregs in tolerant kidney transplant recipients. Related graft donors supplied nonmyeloablative bone marrow transplants, and mixed chimerism was transient. Here immunoSEQ multiplex PCR was the method, and the copy in TCRdb shows in-frame clones only, minus some. The repertoire holds about 50,000 clones, with more than 70% as singletons. The sample was CD8+ T cells from blood (PBMCs), taken 12 months after the transplant. The receptors derive from a human patient who received a combined kidney and bone marrow transplant. Part of the T cell pool may stem from the graft donor.

The chain couples TRBV29-1 to TRBJ2-5, with TRBD1 matching over 7 bases. This CDR3 spans 13 amino acids. J was trimmed by 3 bases and V by 4 bases; bases with no gene match: 5. Looked up from germline, CDR1 is SQVTM and CDR2 is ANQGSEA. CDR3 sequence reads: CSVAGTDEETQYF. In DNA, the CDR3 is TGCAGCGTTGCCGGGACAGACGAAGAGACCCAGTACTTC.

This clone turned up a few times. The V and J genes are TRBV5-4 and TRBJ1-4; D may be TRBD1 (5 bases). There are 13 residues in the CDR3. The V and J ends lost 2 bases and 8 bases respectively, with 10 bases between them. Germline CDR1 and CDR2: SGHNT and YYREEE (reference sequence). In DNA form, the CDR3 reads TGTGCCAGCAGCTTTGGTGACAGCGAAAAACTGTTTTTT. Its protein product is CASSFGDSEKLFF.

Points on this clone: The junction shows a germline mismatch at one end, possibly a read error. This chain uses TRBV7-6 with TRBJ2-5, with D tentatively TRBD2 (7 bases). CDR1 is SGHVS, CDR2 FNYEAQ, per germline. The CDR3 runs 12 residues. The CDR3 protein is CASSLGEGDPNF. The CDR3 bases are TGTGCCAGCAGCTTAGGGGAGGGGGACCCCAACTTC.

This chain connects TRBV11-3 to TRBJ1-2; TRBD1 might be the D (5 bases). The germline V and J ends were trimmed by 2 bases and 2 bases, with 12 bases remaining between them. Germline CDR1 and CDR2: SGHNT and YENEEA. CDR3 length: 15 residues. This chain's CDR3 is CASSLRGELNYGYTF. In nucleotides, the CDR3 is TGTGCCAGCAGCTTACGGGGGGAATTGAACTATGGCTACACCTTC.

V and J are TRBV4-1 and TRBJ2-2; D possibly corresponds to TRBD2 (5 bases). The V end lost 1 base, the J end lost 7 bases, and 13 bases lay between the germline ends. The CDR3 loop spans 15 amino acids. Germline V lookup: CDR1 MGHRA, CDR2 YSYEKL. CDR3 residues: CASSQVIGAGGELFF. The CDR3 nucleotides read TGCGCCAGCAGCCAAGTTATCGGCGCGGGCGGGGAGCTGTTTTTT.

V gene TRBV30 combines with J gene TRBJ2-3; no definite D call. Germline-derived CDR1 and CDR2 are GTSNPN and SVGIG (reference sequence). This CDR3 spans 13 amino acids. Trimming pared 0 bases from V and 5 bases from J, leaving 9 bases between. The CDR3 spells CAWSVLKQDTQYF. CDR3 in DNA: TGTGCCTGGAGTGTACTCAAGCAAGATACGCAGTATTTT.

The table lists this clone with a count of one. This chain joins TRBV5-4 and TRBJ2-5; the match to TRBD2 covers 13 bases. The J call may not be correct, given that the DNA end is closer to TRBJ2-7. The germline V gene has CDR1 SGHNT and CDR2 YYREEE (reference sequence). The CDR3 runs 18 residues. Here the CDR3 DNA reads TGTGCCAGCAGCTTAGGACTAGCGGGAGAGGGGAGCTCCTACGAGCAGTACTTC. This translates into CASSLGLAGEGSSYEQYF.

The rearrangement links TRBV29-1 to TRBJ2-5; D may be TRBD1 (6 bases). The end of the DNA fits TRBJ2-7 better, so the J call may be wrong. Germline CDR1 is SQVTM and CDR2 is ANQGSEA. CDR3 length: 15 residues. CDR3 loop: CSVEDRGQLGYEQYF. For the CDR3, the DNA is TGCAGCGTTGAAGATCGGGGACAACTAGGCTACGAGCAGTACTTC.

The V and J genes are TRBV28 and TRBJ1-1, with D perhaps TRBD1 (6 bases). This CDR3 has 16 residues. V shed 3 bases and J shed 0 bases, with 14 bases lying between them. The germline V gene encodes CDR1 MDHEN and CDR2 SYDVKM. CDR3 coding DNA: TGTGCCAGCAGTTTCGCGTTGACAGGCTTGAACACTGAAGCTTTCTTT. It specifies CASSFALTGLNTEAFF.

The CDR3 is CASRLTSGGAGGELFF. In DNA form, the CDR3 reads TGTGCCAGCAGGCTAACTAGCGGGGGGGCTGGCGGGGAGCTGTTTTTT. This sequence joins TRBV27 and TRBJ2-2; 13 bases align to TRBD2. The germline V gene encodes CDR1 MNHEY and CDR2 SMNVEV (reference sequence). The V segment lost 6 bases and the J segment 7 bases; nucleotides outside the gene matches: 8. The CDR3 is made up of 16 amino acids.

This chain joins TRBV4-3 and TRBJ2-3, with unresolved D. The CDR3 spans 15 residues. Germline CDR1 LGHNA, CDR2 YSLEER. Trimming removed 2 bases at V and 0 bases at J, with 9 bases between. The CDR3 is CASSQINLSTDTQYF. In DNA, the CDR3 is TGCGCCAGCAGCCAAATAAACTTAAGCACAGATACGCAGTATTTT.

V gene TRBV7-9 combines with J gene TRBJ2-3, with 7 bases fitting TRBD2. V shed 7 bases, J shed 0 bases, and the junction held 7 bases outside the gene matches. CDR3 length equals 15 residues. CDR1 and CDR2 (germline): SEHNR, FQNEAQ (reference sequence). The CDR3 is CASTIAGPSTDTQYF. The CDR3 DNA follows: TGTGCCAGCACCATAGCGGGCCCTAGCACAGATACGCAGTATTTT.

V and J are TRBV19 and TRBJ2-3; tentative D call: TRBD1 (5 bases). Trimming pared 2 bases from V and 1 base from J, leaving 10 bases between. Per the germline V gene, CDR1 is LNHDA and CDR2 is SQIVND (reference sequence). CDR3 size: 15 residues. In DNA form, the CDR3 reads TGTGCCAGTAGTATAAGGGGCCAGGGCACAGATACGCAGTATTTT. Its translation is CASSIRGQGTDTQYF.

In nucleotides, the CDR3 is TGTGCCAGCAGCGTAGGTAGCGGACTCCAAGAGACCCAGTACTTC. It translates to CASSVGSGLQETQYF. The chain is built from TRBV9 and TRBJ2-5; TRBD2 is a possible D gene (6 bases). V gave up 0 bases and J gave up 1 base, with 10 bases separating them. From germline, CDR1 is SGDLS and CDR2 YYNGEE. The CDR3 spans 15 residues.

V usage is TRBV11-1 and J usage is TRBJ2-2; possible D gene TRBD1, 6 bases. The V and J ends lost 3 bases and 1 base respectively, with 12 bases between them. CDR3 size: 16 residues. Germline CDR1 SGHAT, CDR2 FQDESV (reference sequence). The CDR3 is CASSFYRGQNTGELFF. DNA of the CDR3: TGTGCCAGCAGCTTTTACCGGGGACAGAACACCGGGGAGCTGTTTTTT.

CDR3 nucleotide sequence: TGTGCCAGCAGCTTGGGGAGTATCACAGATACGCAGTATTTT. Amino acid sequence: CASSLGSITDTQYF. This chain links TRBV5-6 with TRBJ2-3; D remains ambiguous. The germline CDR1 and CDR2 sequences are SGHDT and YYEEEE. The CDR3 runs to 14 residues. V was trimmed by 0 bases and J by 2 bases, leaving 7 bases between them.

V and J are TRBV11-2 and TRBJ1-1; no definite D call. Germline loops: CDR1 SGHAT, CDR2 FQNNGV. The ends were cut back, 5 bases at V and 3 bases at J, with 10 bases in the middle. This CDR3 has 13 amino acids. This chain's CDR3 is CASSTPGYTEAFF. In nucleotides, the CDR3 is TGTGCCAGCAGCACACCAGGATACACTGAAGCTTTCTTT.

The chain carries TRBV5-4 and TRBJ2-1; perhaps TRBD1 as D (6 bases). The CDR3 is 15 residues long. Germline loops: CDR1 SGHNT, CDR2 YYREEE (reference sequence). V was trimmed by 3 bases and J by 4 bases, leaving 14 bases between them. The CDR3 region is CASSYERTAYNEQFF. In DNA, the CDR3 is TGTGCCAGCAGCTACGAGCGGACAGCGTACAATGAGCAGTTCTTC.

The chain joins TRBV11-2 to TRBJ1-5; D gene ambiguous. Per germline, CDR1 SGHAT and CDR2 FQNNGV. CDR3 length equals 17 residues. V was pared by 1 base and J by 0 bases, with 13 bases between. CDR3 DNA: TGTGCCAGCAGCTTAGGCCCGTATCTAGCTAGCAATCAGCCCCAGCATTTT. It specifies CASSLGPYLASNQPQHF.

This chain connects TRBV5-4 to TRBJ2-1; D unresolved. CDR1 is SGHNT, CDR2 YYREEE, per germline (reference sequence). The CDR3 consists of 13 residues. The V end lost 2 bases, the J end lost 4 bases, and 7 bases lay between the germline ends. The DNA of the CDR3 is TGTGCCAGCAGCTTTTCAGAATACAATGAGCAGTTCTTC. Protein product: CASSFSEYNEQFF. The full variable domain, with the rest looked up from reference TRBV5-4 and TRBJ2-1, is ETGVTQSPTHLIKTRGQQVTLRCSSQSGHNTVSWYQQALGQGPQFIFQYYREEENGRGNFPPRFSGLQFPNYSSELNVNALELDDSALYLCASSFSEYNEQFFGPGTRLTVL.

This clone has a single count. The J gene is TRBJ2-5, the V gene TRBV6-1; TRBD2 agrees at 9 bases. This CDR3 region has 16 residues. CDR1 is MNHNS and CDR2 is SASEGT in the germline V gene. Trimming took 0 bases from V and 5 from J; bases not matched to a gene: 7. For the CDR3, the DNA is TGTGCCAGCAGTGAAGCTAGCGGGGGACCCCCGGAGACCCAGTACTTC. Translation gives CASSEASGGPPETQYF.

The chain joins TRBV28 to TRBJ2-5, with 8 positions matching TRBD2. The junction had 3 bases not matched to a gene; V was cut back by 2 bases and J by 1 base. The CDR3 has 15 residues. The germline CDR1 and CDR2 sequences are MDHEN and SYDVKM. This CDR3 is CASSLAGGFQETQYF. CDR3 in DNA: TGTGCCAGCAGTTTAGCGGGGGGTTTCCAAGAGACCCAGTACTTC.

This chain joins TRBV7-9 and TRBJ2-7, with TRBD2 identical over 8 bases. Germline CDR1 SEHNR, CDR2 FQNEAQ (reference sequence). The ends lost 3 bases at V and 5 bases at J; junction bases unmatched: 3. The CDR3 totals 13 residues. CDR3 nucleotide sequence: TGTGCCAGCAGCTTTGGCGGGAGGAACGAGCAGTACTTC. Its protein is CASSFGGRNEQYF.

The chain is built from TRBV10-3 and TRBJ1-2, with D perhaps matching TRBD1 (5 bases). V was clipped by 6 bases and J by 5 bases, with 10 bases between them. Germline CDR1 reads ENHRY; CDR2 reads SYGVKD. The CDR3 runs 12 residues. The CDR3 DNA reads TGTGCCATCAGGACGGGGGGGTATGGCTACACCTTC. Translated: CAIRTGGYGYTF.

The V gene is TRBV4-1, the J gene TRBJ2-7; D may be TRBD1 (6 bases). Germline-derived CDR1 and CDR2 are MGHRA and YSYEKL. This CDR3 comprises 12 residues. Trimming took 4 bases from V and 4 from J, leaving 8 bases between them. The DNA for the CDR3 is TGCGCCAGCAGCCCAACAGGGTACGAGCAGTACTTC. Its protein is CASSPTGYEQYF.

Points on this clone: This CDR3 is missing its conserved last phenylalanine or tryptophan, likely due to a read error. The chain uses TRBV4-1 and TRBJ1-1; 9 nucleotides agree with TRBD1. Germline lookup yields CDR1 MGHRA and CDR2 YSYEKL. The CDR3 consists of 15 residues. Trimming cost V 8 bases and J 5 bases; bases outside gene matches: 12. The CDR3 loop reads CASASTQGAGTEAFL. Here the CDR3 DNA reads TGCGCCAGCGCATCCACACAGGGGGCCGGGACTGAAGCTTTCCTT.

The rearrangement joins TRBV7-6 to TRBJ1-1; D gene unclear. Trimming removed 1 base at V and 1 base at J, with 10 bases between. Germline CDR1 and CDR2: SGHVS and FNYEAQ. This CDR3 has 15 amino acids. The CDR3, as DNA: TGTGCCAGCAGCTTAGAGGAGGGAGGGAACACTGAAGCTTTCTTT. Protein: CASSLEEGGNTEAFF.